The 3 T cell receptor beta chains presented below share a single source sample, sequenced in a study of cytomegalovirus exposure and HLA in healthy donors. Researchers ran the PCR with 60 Vbeta and 13 Jbeta primers. Using immunoSEQ multiplex PCR, the repertoire was profiled, and TCRdb retains in-frame clones only, with some absent. The top ten clones hold 10% of a sample with roughly 100,000 clones, around 82% of them seen once. Source material: PBMCs. The receptors were gathered from a woman aged 18-30 years in good health and CMV-seropositive.

The CDR3 loop is CASSFNLAGVGEQYF. The CDR3 coding sequence is TGTGCCAGCAGTTTCAATCTAGCGGGAGTGGGCGAGCAGTACTTC. The rearrangement uses TRBV27 and TRBJ2-7, with 10 bases matching TRBD2. This CDR3 has 15 residues. Losses at the gene ends were 3 bases for V and 6 bases for J; bases not matched to a gene: 8. Germline CDR1 is MNHEY and CDR2 is SMNVEV (reference sequence).

This clone was seen just once. The chain uses TRBV28 and TRBJ2-7; D may be TRBD1 (6 bases). The ends were cut back, 8 bases at V and 5 bases at J, with 19 bases in the middle. The CDR3 is 14 residues long. Germline loops: CDR1 MDHEN, CDR2 SYDVKM. The DNA for the CDR3 is TGTGCCAGCGCCCCGGGACACCATAACGACGAGCAGTACTTC. Its protein product is CASAPGHHNDEQYF.

The gene calls are TRBV5-6 and TRBJ2-1; D gene uncertain. Trimming took off 3 bases at V and 4 bases at J, with 11 bases between the two ends. The CDR3 loop spans 14 amino acids. The germline CDR1 and CDR2 sequences are SGHDT and YYEEEE. As DNA, the CDR3 is TGTGCCAGCAGCTGGTCGCGGCGGTACAATGAGCAGTTCTTC. It yields the protein CASSWSRRYNEQFF.